A single sample is the source of the 25 T cell receptor beta chains below, sequenced in a study of Graves' ophthalmopathy and Graves' hyperthyroidism. TCR beta CDR3 amplification used RNA transcripts. The first-round RT-PCR employed HTBI primers together with the Qiagen OneStep RT-PCR kit. A multiplex PCR was then performed as the second round. TCRdb used MiXCR to reprocess the multiplex PCR reads, holding one entry per CDR3 protein. The repertoire holds approximately 160,000 distinct CDR3 sequences, around 40% seen once, with roughly 9% in the top ten. Sequencing was carried out using peripheral blood. These receptors were obtained from a young man with Graves' ophthalmopathy.

The chain recombines TRBV7-2 with TRBJ1-1; D not resolved. Per the germline V gene, CDR1 is SGHTA and CDR2 is FQGNSA. Trimming stripped 3 bases from V and 4 bases from J, with 15 bases between. CDR3 length: 15 amino acids. The CDR3 region is CASSLGSPRFTEAFF. CDR3 DNA: TGTGCCAGCAGCTTGGGGTCTCCTCGGTTCACTGAAGCTTTCTTT. The full variable domain, with the rest looked up from reference TRBV7-2 and TRBJ1-1, is GAGVSQSPSNKVTEKGKDVELRCDPISGHTALYWYRQSLGQGLEFLIYFQGNSAPDKSGLPSDRFSAERTGGSVSTLTIQRTQQEDSAVYLCASSLGSPRFTEAFFGQGTRLTVV.

V is TRBV28 and J is TRBJ2-2, with D possibly TRBD1 on 6 matching bases. The CDR3 has 15 amino acids. Germline V gives CDR1 MDHEN, CDR2 SYDVKM. Trimming took 8 bases from V and 4 from J, leaving 17 bases between them. As DNA, the CDR3 is TGTGCCAGCCAACCCCCCGACAGGCTCACCGGGGAGCTGTTTTTT. It specifies CASQPPDRLTGELFF.

The rearrangement uses TRBV6-1 and TRBJ2-7, with D perhaps TRBD2 (5 bases). The CDR3 contains 15 residues. Germline V gene data show CDR1 as MNHNS and CDR2 as SASEGT. V was shortened by 1 base and J by 1 base, with 11 bases between the two germline ends. Written as DNA, the CDR3 is TGTGCCAGCAGTGAAGTTGGAATAGCGTCCTACGAGCAGTACTTC. Its protein is CASSEVGIASYEQYF.

In its sample, this clonotype was seen many times. V gene TRBV9 combines with J gene TRBJ2-2; a possible D gene is TRBD1 (5 bases). This CDR3 contains 20 residues. Germline values: CDR1 SGDLS, CDR2 YYNGEE. Trimming cost V 0 bases and J 0 bases, with 21 bases left between them. The CDR3 protein is CASSVEGAPRLTSNTGELFF. The CDR3 DNA is TGTGCCAGCAGCGTAGAAGGGGCCCCCAGGTTGACGTCGAACACCGGGGAGCTGTTTTTT.

There are many counts of this clonotype. Because the CDR3 is missing its conserved closing phenylalanine or tryptophan, this is likely a read error. V gene TRBV6-2 or TRBV6-3 combines with J gene TRBJ1-2; unclear D gene. V gave up 4 bases and J gave up 7 bases, with 13 bases separating them. The CDR3 loop spans 13 amino acids. CDR1 is MNHEY and CDR2 is SVGEGT in the germline V gene. The CDR3 region has the DNA TGTGCCAGCAGTTTCGGAGGCGGTACTGGCTACACCCTC. As protein: CASSFGGGTGYTL.

In this sample, this clonotype turned up many times. The CDR3 spells CSASRTEFNQPQHF. Written as DNA, the CDR3 is TGCAGTGCTAGCCGGACGGAGTTCAATCAGCCCCAGCATTTT. The genes are TRBV20-1 and TRBJ1-5; D is undetermined. Germline V CDR1 and CDR2: DFQATT, SNEGSKA (reference sequence). The CDR3 is 14 residues long. V was pared by 3 bases and J by 3 bases, with 12 bases between.

The table lists this clonotype with many counts. This chain links TRBV10-1 with TRBJ2-5; 7 bases match TRBD1. The V and J ends lost 6 bases and 2 bases, in that order; junction bases with no gene match: 3. This CDR3 region has 13 residues. Germline V gene lookup returns CDR1 WNHNN and CDR2 SYGVQD (reference sequence). CDR3 sequence reads: CASRQGQQETQYF. CDR3 sequence (DNA): TGCGCCAGCAGGCAGGGACAGCAAGAGACCCAGTACTTC.

This chain joins TRBV7-9 and TRBJ2-2; possible D gene TRBD1, 5 bases. Germline V gives CDR1 SEHNR, CDR2 FQNEAQ (reference sequence). This CDR3 spans 14 amino acids. The germline V and J ends were trimmed by 4 bases and 3 bases, with 9 bases remaining between them. DNA for the CDR3: TGTGCCAGCAGCTGGGGCACGCACACCGGGGAGCTGTTTTTT. Amino acid sequence: CASSWGTHTGELFF.

This clonotype was recorded many times. This chain uses TRBV6-5 with TRBJ2-5, with 7 bases identical to TRBD2. There are 15 residues in the CDR3. The germline gives CDR1 MNHEY, CDR2 SVGAGI. J lost 5 bases, V lost 6 bases, and 12 bases had no gene match. The CDR3 is CASSWREWGGETQYF. The CDR3 nucleotides read TGTGCCAGCAGCTGGCGGGAGTGGGGCGGGGAGACCCAGTACTTC.

The chain recombines TRBV6-2 or TRBV6-3 with TRBJ1-2, with 7 bases identical to TRBD1. V shed 7 bases, J shed 1 base, and the junction held 12 bases outside the gene matches. Germline values: CDR1 MNHEY, CDR2 SVGEGT. This CDR3 comprises 16 residues. The CDR3 region is CASNRQGLVDNYGYTF. CDR3 DNA: TGTGCCAGCAATCGACAGGGTTTGGTAGATAACTATGGCTACACCTTC.

Only one count was recorded for this clonotype. This sequence joins TRBV30 and TRBJ1-6; no firm D call. The CDR3 is made up of 13 amino acids. Per the germline V gene, CDR1 is GTSNPN and CDR2 is SVGIG (reference sequence). The V end lost 0 bases, the J end lost 9 bases, and 9 bases lay between the germline ends. The CDR3 loop is CAWSVQESSPLHF. CDR3 in DNA: TGTGCCTGGAGTGTGCAGGAAAGTTCACCCCTCCACTTT. Looking up the rest from reference TRBV30 and TRBJ1-6 gives the full variable domain: SQTIHQWPATLVQPVGSPLSLECTVEGTSNPNLYWYRQAAGRGLQLLFYSVGIGQISSEVPQNLSASRPQDRQFILSSKKLLLSDSGFYLCAWSVQESSPLHFGNGTRLTVT.

This clonotype was found many times. The V call is TRBV25-1, the J call TRBJ2-2, with D possibly matching TRBD1 (5 bases). The CDR3 runs 15 residues. V was shortened by 4 bases and J by 1 base, with 10 bases between the two germline ends. CDR1 and CDR2 from the germline V gene are MGHDK and SYGVNS. This CDR3 is CASSATDRNTGELFF. CDR3 coding DNA: TGTGCCAGCAGTGCCACCGACAGGAACACCGGGGAGCTGTTTTTT. Using reference TRBV25-1 and TRBJ2-2 for the parts outside the CDR3, the full variable domain is EADIYQTPRYLVIGTGKKITLECSQTMGHDKMYWYQQDPGMELHLIHYSYGVNSTEKGDLSSESTVSRIRTEHFPLTLESARPSHTSQYLCASSATDRNTGELFFGEGSRLTVL.

This sequence joins TRBV6-1 and TRBJ2-7; TRBD2 might be the D (5 bases). Per the germline V gene, CDR1 is MNHNS and CDR2 is SASEGT. Trimming removed 6 bases at V and 3 bases at J, with 12 bases between. This CDR3 contains 13 residues. CDR3 in amino acids: CASSRGGFYEQYF. The CDR3 DNA reads TGTGCCAGCAGCCGAGGCGGGTTCTACGAGCAGTACTTC.

This clonotype was seen many times. The V gene is TRBV7-2, the J gene TRBJ1-6; tentative D call: TRBD1 (5 bases). CDR1 is SGHTA, CDR2 FQGNSA, per germline. The germline V and J ends were trimmed by 4 bases and 7 bases, with 14 bases remaining between them. The CDR3 is 15 residues long. As DNA, the CDR3 is TGTGCCAGCAGCTCCCTCCGGGACCGGAATTCACCCCTCCACTTT. Residues: CASSSLRDRNSPLHF.

This clonotype occurred many times. The chain recombines TRBV7-2 with TRBJ2-7; 9 bases agree with TRBD1. The germline CDR1 and CDR2 sequences are SGHTA and FQGNSA. J gave up 3 bases and V 5 bases, and 8 bases lay outside the gene matches. The CDR3 spans 15 residues. This CDR3 is CASSNPTGGVYEQYF. The CDR3 region has the DNA TGTGCCAGCAGCAACCCGACAGGGGGAGTCTACGAGCAGTACTTC.

The V gene is TRBV10-3, the J gene TRBJ2-7, with TRBD1 matching 9 bases. Germline V gives CDR1 ENHRY, CDR2 SYGVKD. Trimming cost V 10 bases and J 1 base; bases outside gene matches: 8. The CDR3 is made up of 14 amino acids. The CDR3 region is CATIGTGSSYEQYF. The CDR3 DNA follows: TGTGCCACCATAGGGACAGGGTCTTCCTACGAGCAGTACTTC.

V is TRBV11-2 and J is TRBJ2-7; 7 positions agree with TRBD1. CDR1 is SGHAT and CDR2 is FQNNGV in the germline V gene. J was trimmed by 3 bases and V by 1 base; bases with no gene match: 9. This CDR3 comprises 16 residues. CDR3 nucleotides: TGTGCCAGCAGCTTAGGACAGGGCGGCGGGTACTACGAGCAGTACTTC. Translated, it gives CASSLGQGGGYYEQYF.

In this sample, this clonotype turned up many times. This sequence joins TRBV6-2 or TRBV6-3 and TRBJ2-7; TRBD1 agrees at 8 bases. Germline CDR1 is MNHEY and CDR2 is SVGEGT. This CDR3 contains 16 residues. V lost 5 bases and J lost 1; bases outside the gene matches: 10. CDR3 loop: CASSALDREGSYEQYF. As DNA, the CDR3 is TGTGCCAGCAGTGCGCTGGACAGGGAAGGATCCTACGAGCAGTACTTC.

This clonotype has at least ten counts. The J gene is TRBJ2-2, the V gene TRBV7-3; D possibly uses TRBD1 or TRBD2 (6 bases each). Germline loops: CDR1 SGHTA, CDR2 FQGTGA. Between the trimmed V and J ends, which lost 7 bases and 6 bases, there was a span of 15 bases. CDR3 length: 14 amino acids. The CDR3 region is CASKGGPQAGELFF. CDR3 nucleotide sequence: TGTGCCAGCAAGGGGGGACCTCAAGCCGGGGAGCTGTTTTTT.

The V gene is TRBV6-1, the J gene TRBJ2-5; no definite D call. The germline gives CDR1 MNHNS, CDR2 SASEGT. The ends were cut back, 2 bases at V and 4 bases at J, with 17 bases in the middle. The CDR3 extends over 16 amino acids. CDR3 nucleotides: TGTGCCAGCAGTGAACTTCTGGCGAGCTCCAGAGAGACCCAGTACTTC. It specifies CASSELLASSRETQYF.

This clonotype was found once. V gene TRBV29-1 combines with J gene TRBJ1-1; 7 bases fit TRBD1. J was trimmed by 6 bases and V by 3 bases; bases with no gene match: 4. The CDR3 contains 12 residues. The germline gives CDR1 SQVTM, CDR2 ANQGSEA. CDR3 amino acids: CSVERGQAEAFF. CDR3 nucleotides: TGCAGCGTTGAGAGGGGGCAGGCTGAAGCTTTCTTT.

This clonotype has a count of ten or more. This sequence joins TRBV24-1 and TRBJ1-5, with D unresolved. The germline gives CDR1 KGHDR, CDR2 SFDVKD. V lost 2 bases, J lost 7 bases, and 14 bases lay in between. This CDR3 spans 15 amino acids. In nucleotides, the CDR3 is TGTGCCACCAGTGATTCAGGAGGGCACGGGCAGCCCCAGCATTTT. It specifies CATSDSGGHGQPQHF.

This clonotype was counted many times. CDR3 in DNA: TGTGCCAGCAGTCTAACCAGCGGACAGGGGGCCCCCGGGGAGCTGTTTTTT. As protein: CASSLTSGQGAPGELFF. The J gene is TRBJ2-2, the V gene TRBV6-4, with 11 bases lining up with TRBD1. V lost 5 bases to trimming and J lost 6 bases; unmatched junction nucleotides: 11. The CDR3 totals 17 residues. Germline loops: CDR1 MRHNA, CDR2 SNTAGT.

This clonotype was recorded at least ten times. J is TRBJ2-7 and V is TRBV12-3 or TRBV12-4; 12 bases line up with TRBD2. The ends lost 7 bases at V and 2 bases at J; junction bases unmatched: 6. There are 15 residues in the CDR3. CDR3 sequence (DNA): TGTGCCAGCAAACTAGCGGGAGGTTTGGCCTACGAGCAGTACTTC. Amino acid sequence: CASKLAGGLAYEQYF.

The CDR3 is CASSAYRAPEAFF. Here the CDR3 DNA reads TGTGCCAGCAGCGCGTACAGGGCCCCTGAAGCTTTCTTT. The chain employs TRBV7-9 and TRBJ1-1; D may be TRBD1 (6 bases). Per germline, CDR1 SEHNR and CDR2 FQNEAQ (reference sequence). V was clipped by 5 bases and J by 6 bases, with 13 bases between them. The CDR3 extends over 13 amino acids.